Presented here are 26 T cell receptor beta chains from one specimen sequenced in a study of T cell changes during pregnancy in multiple sclerosis (dated 2019 in TCRdb). Receptors were amplified or captured by the immunoSEQ multiplex PCR assay. TCRdb's version of the immuneACCESS table is confined to in-frame rearrangements and falls short of the full clone set. An unresolved V gene accounts for under half of the shortfall where checked; the remainder is of unknown origin. This sample holds roughly 100,000 clones; 90% were observed only once. Over 0.6% of the sample rests with the top ten. The sample consisted of peripheral blood, taken in the second trimester of pregnancy. The receptors shown here come from a female donor in good health, enrolled as a control in a pregnancy study.

This clone was counted once. V and J are TRBV19 and TRBJ1-5, with TRBD1 identical over 7 bases. Trimming removed 6 bases from V and 3 bases from J; junction bases left unmatched: 11. The CDR3 is 16 amino acids. Germline lookup yields CDR1 LNHDA and CDR2 SQIVND (reference sequence). This chain's CDR3 is CASRKGDSPHNQPQHF. The CDR3, as DNA: TGTGCCAGTAGAAAAGGGGACAGTCCCCACAATCAGCCCCAGCATTTT.

This chain uses TRBV7-9 with TRBJ1-2, with 10 positions matching TRBD1. The CDR3 sequence is 12 residues long. V shed 5 bases and J 11 bases; nucleotides not matched to a gene: 5. CDR1 is SEHNR and CDR2 is FQNEAQ in the germline V gene (reference sequence). CDR3 residues: CASSAGQGRYTF. DNA for the CDR3: TGTGCCAGCAGCGCGGGACAGGGGAGATACACCTTC.

This clone appeared once. V usage is TRBV28 and J usage is TRBJ1-2; D not certain. CDR1 MDHEN and CDR2 SYDVKM come from the germline V gene. The ends were cut back, 3 bases at V and 2 bases at J, with 19 bases in the middle. This CDR3 has 17 residues. The CDR3 DNA sequence: TGTGCCAGCAGTTTTATAGCCCAGACGCAGCCGAACTATGGCTACACCTTC. Translated: CASSFIAQTQPNYGYTF.

The count of this clone is one. This chain joins TRBV5-1 and TRBJ1-2; no clear D gene. Germline CDR1 and CDR2: SGHRS and YFSETQ. This CDR3 spans 15 amino acids. Trimming took 5 bases from V and 7 from J, leaving 21 bases between them. This chain's CDR3 is CASRPAGRETSGYTF. The DNA for the CDR3 is TGCGCCAGCAGGCCCGCGGGTAGGGAAACTAGTGGCTACACCTTC.

J is TRBJ2-7 and V is TRBV4-3, with 8 bases identical to TRBD1. CDR3 size: 18 residues. Germline V CDR1 and CDR2: LGHNA, YSLEER. Trimming at V came to 1 base and at J to 4 bases, leaving 15 bases not matched to a gene. This chain's CDR3 is CASSQVTGGSYDGYEQYF. The CDR3 DNA is TGCGCCAGCAGCCAAGTTACAGGGGGATCGTATGATGGTTACGAGCAGTACTTC.

The chain couples TRBV18 to TRBJ2-7; TRBD2 is a possible D gene (6 bases). The CDR3 loop spans 16 amino acids. Germline CDR1 is KGHSH and CDR2 is LQKENI. V dropped 6 bases and J dropped 4 bases, with 22 bases sitting between them. The CDR3 region has the DNA TGTGCCAGCTCGCGGGATGGCGGCTATAGGGCATACGAGCAGTACTTC. Protein product: CASSRDGGYRAYEQYF.

This chain links TRBV19 with TRBJ2-1; 13 bases agree with TRBD2. The CDR3 covers 18 residues. Trimming at V came to 4 bases and at J to 6 bases, leaving 12 bases not matched to a gene. Germline V gene data show CDR1 as LNHDA and CDR2 as SQIVND (reference sequence). The CDR3 region has the DNA TGTGCCAGTAGTAATGGACTAGCGGGGGATACCGGGGGCAATGAGCAGTTCTTC. It is translated as CASSNGLAGDTGGNEQFF.

The chain carries TRBV11-2 and TRBJ2-7; 7 bases align to TRBD2. The CDR3 runs 15 residues. The J segment lost 3 bases and the V segment lost 5 bases, leaving 10 bases of the junction unmatched. Germline-derived CDR1 and CDR2 are SGHAT and FQNNGV. In DNA, the CDR3 is TGTGCCAGCAGCCCACTGGGGGGGTTAGTCTACGAGCAGTACTTC. This translates into CASSPLGGLVYEQYF.

This chain connects TRBV5-6 to TRBJ2-5; a possible D gene is TRBD1 (5 bases). Looked up from germline, CDR1 is SGHDT and CDR2 is YYEEEE. The CDR3 runs 15 residues. V was clipped by 1 base and J by 0 bases, with 10 bases between them. In nucleotides, the CDR3 is TGTGCCAGCAGCTTGTTAGGGGAAGACCAAGAGACCCAGTACTTC. Protein product: CASSLLGEDQETQYF. The full variable domain, rest sourced from reference TRBV5-6 and TRBJ2-5, is DAGVTQSPTHLIKTRGQQVTLRCSPKSGHDTVSWYQQALGQGPQFIFQYYEEEERQRGNFPDRFSGHQFPNYSSELNVNALLLGDSALYLCASSLLGEDQETQYFGPGTRLLVL.

This rearrangement joins TRBV6-1 to TRBJ1-1, with 8 nucleotides matching TRBD1. V trimming: 0 bases; J trimming: 1 base; junction bases outside the gene matches: 7. Germline V gives CDR1 MNHNS, CDR2 SASEGT. This CDR3 has 17 amino acids. CDR3 bases: TGTGCCAGCAGTGAAGCCAAGGTCGGGACAGGGAACACTGAAGCTTTCTTT. Amino acid sequence: CASSEAKVGTGNTEAFF.

The genes are TRBV9 and TRBJ1-4, with 7 nucleotides matching TRBD1. The CDR3 contains 16 residues. Germline loops: CDR1 SGDLS, CDR2 YYNGEE. Trimming removed 5 bases from V and 5 bases from J; junction bases left unmatched: 12. DNA of the CDR3: TGTGCCAGCAGTGCAGGCCCGGGACAGATGAATGAAAAACTGTTTTTT. Residues: CASSAGPGQMNEKLFF.

The chain recombines TRBV7-2 with TRBJ2-1; no firm D call. The CDR3 covers 12 residues. V gave up 0 bases and J gave up 8 bases, with 5 bases separating them. CDR1 is SGHTA, CDR2 FQGNSA, per germline. The CDR3 loop reads CASSLALDEQFF. The CDR3 nucleotides are TGTGCCAGCAGCTTAGCGCTAGATGAGCAGTTCTTC.

The rearrangement uses TRBV7-2 and TRBJ1-6; D is unresolved. V was trimmed by 1 base and J by 7 bases, leaving 11 bases between them. The CDR3 runs to 15 residues. Germline lookup yields CDR1 SGHTA and CDR2 FQGNSA. The CDR3 coding sequence is TGTGCCAGCAGCTTAGGCGCAGCGGGGAATTCACCCCTCCACTTT. It codes for CASSLGAAGNSPLHF.

The V gene is TRBV2, the J gene TRBJ2-1; D ambiguous. The CDR3 is 16 residues long. Between the trimmed V and J ends, which lost 4 bases and 0 bases, there was a span of 13 bases. Germline V gives CDR1 SNHLY, CDR2 FYNNEI. The CDR3 loop is CASSVVADFSYNEQFF. In nucleotides, the CDR3 is TGTGCCAGCAGTGTGGTGGCAGACTTCTCCTACAATGAGCAGTTCTTC. The full variable domain, its missing parts supplied by reference TRBV2 and TRBJ2-1, is EPEVTQTPSHQVTQMGQEVILRCVPISNHLYFYWYRQILGQKVEFLVSFYNNEISEKSEIFDDQFSVERPDGSNFTLKIRSTKLEDSAMYFCASSVVADFSYNEQFFGPGTRLTVL.

V is TRBV15 and J is TRBJ1-1; 9 nucleotides line up with TRBD1. Per germline, CDR1 LNHNV and CDR2 YYDKDF (reference sequence). This CDR3 contains 19 residues. V was clipped by 1 base and J by 5 bases; unmatched bases: 17. The DNA for the CDR3 is TGTGCCACCAGCAGAGTTGGGGCCCTAGCCGGGACAGGGAGAACTGAAGCTTTCTTT. This sequence encodes CATSRVGALAGTGRTEAFF.

A single count supports this clone. The rearrangement joins TRBV5-1 to TRBJ2-2, with 8 bases aligning to TRBD1. The germline V gene encodes CDR1 SGHRS and CDR2 YFSETQ. V gave up 2 bases and J gave up 9 bases; unmatched junction bases: 9. CDR3 length: 15 residues. CDR3 region: CASSLPDRVDRELFF. The CDR3 DNA is TGCGCCAGCAGCTTACCGGACAGGGTCGATAGGGAGCTGTTTTTT.

The V and J genes are TRBV23-1 and TRBJ1-5; unclear D gene. TRBV23-1 is reported as an ORF; its role is uncertain. The CDR3 runs 15 residues. Trimming cost V 0 bases and J 0 bases, with 6 bases left between them. The CDR3: CASSQSGGSNQPQHF. CDR3 DNA: TGCGCCAGCAGTCAATCCGGCGGTAGCAATCAGCCCCAGCATTTT.

The chain combines TRBV7-8 with TRBJ2-7; 8 bases are a match to TRBD2. The CDR3 runs to 15 residues. With 5 bases clipped from V and 2 bases from J, the junction kept 8 bases outside the gene matches. CDR1 SGHVS and CDR2 FQNEAQ come from the germline V gene. The chain's CDR3 is CASSRTSGSPYEQYF. The CDR3, as DNA: TGTGCCAGCAGCCGAACTAGCGGTAGCCCCTACGAGCAGTACTTC.

The chain carries TRBV28 and TRBJ2-7; TRBD2 aligns across 13 bases. Germline V gives CDR1 MDHEN, CDR2 SYDVKM. The CDR3 runs 18 residues. With 2 bases clipped from V and 2 bases from J, the junction kept 9 bases outside the gene matches. The CDR3 loop reads CASSLKGTSGVSPYEQYF. In DNA, the CDR3 is TGTGCCAGCAGTTTAAAGGGGACTAGCGGGGTTTCTCCCTACGAGCAGTACTTC.

This clone occurred a few times. The chain recombines TRBV19 with TRBJ1-1; the D is unclear. Trimming removed 3 bases from V and 0 bases from J, with 5 bases in between. CDR1 is LNHDA, CDR2 SQIVND, per germline (reference sequence). This CDR3 is built from 13 residues. The CDR3 region has the DNA TGTGCCAGTAGTATTCAGGTGAACACTGAAGCTTTCTTT. It translates to CASSIQVNTEAFF. Combining the CDR3 with reference TRBV19 and TRBJ1-1 gives the whole variable domain DGGITQSPKYLFRKEGQNVTLSCEQNLNHDAMYWYRQDPGQGLRLIYYSQIVNDFQKGDIAEGYSVSREKKESFPLTVTSAQKNPTAFYLCASSIQVNTEAFFGQGTRLTVV.

This clone was detected a few times. V is TRBV14 and J is TRBJ1-1, with D hard to call. The V end was cut by 2 bases, the J end by 0 bases, with 7 bases between. The CDR3 has 14 amino acids. The germline V gene has CDR1 SGHDN and CDR2 FVKESK. The DNA for the CDR3 is TGTGCCAGCAGCCAATTCTCGGTGAACACTGAAGCTTTCTTT. As protein: CASSQFSVNTEAFF.

V is TRBV7-2 and J is TRBJ2-7; perhaps TRBD1 as D (6 bases). The CDR3 loop spans 13 amino acids. In germline, CDR1 is SGHTA, CDR2 FQGNSA. V was pared by 5 bases and J by 1 base, with 9 bases between. The CDR3 bases are TGTGCCAGCAGCACCGACAGGTCCTACGAGCAGTACTTC. The encoded protein is CASSTDRSYEQYF.

The rearrangement uses TRBV9 and TRBJ1-2, with a tentative D call TRBD1 (6 bases). Germline V gene sequence: CDR1 SGDLS, CDR2 YYNGEE. The CDR3 contains 14 residues. V lost 4 bases, J lost 7 bases, and 17 bases lay in between. The CDR3 DNA follows: TGTGCCAGCAGCCCCCGGACAGCCTCGGCTGGCTACACCTTC. Residues: CASSPRTASAGYTF.

V usage is TRBV28 and J usage is TRBJ1-2, with D perhaps TRBD1 (6 bases). Looked up from germline, CDR1 is MDHEN and CDR2 is SYDVKM. V lost 5 bases and J lost 1, with 14 bases in between. The CDR3 sequence is 15 residues long. CDR3 coding DNA: TGTGCCAGCAGTGGGCCAGACAGGCGTAACTATGGCTACACCTTC. It yields the protein CASSGPDRRNYGYTF.

The chain has TRBV2 and TRBJ1-5, with a possible D match to TRBD1 (5 bases). V dropped 6 bases and J dropped 0 bases, with 12 bases sitting between them. This CDR3 is 15 amino acids long. Germline-derived CDR1 and CDR2 are SNHLY and FYNNEI. The CDR3 loop is CASRETDNSNQPQHF. In DNA form, the CDR3 reads TGTGCCAGCAGGGAGACAGACAATAGCAATCAGCCCCAGCATTTT.

The chain recombines TRBV27 with TRBJ2-5, with 7 positions matching TRBD1. The CDR3 is made up of 15 amino acids. With 5 bases clipped from V and 6 bases from J, the junction kept 12 bases outside the gene matches. Per the germline V gene, CDR1 is MNHEY and CDR2 is SMNVEV (reference sequence). CDR3 sequence reads: CASSPGQLGAQTQYF. CDR3 in DNA: TGTGCCAGCAGTCCGGGACAGCTCGGGGCCCAGACCCAGTACTTC.